This paragraph reports one T cell receptor (beta chain). Its cognate antigen is unknown. The data are from a study of blood T cell dynamics during melanoma immunotherapy. Study in general: Patients with metastatic melanoma got pembrolizumab or nivolumab-ipilimumab as first-line care.

Time point indicated: week 3, after first cycle of checkpoint inhibitor. The data were produced by immunoSEQ multiplex PCR, yet TCRdb's version contains in-frame clones alone and is incomplete. The repertoire has 10,000 to 13,000 clones, more than 70% of them found once; the top ten carry more than 5.5%. The germline V gene encodes CDR1 LNHDA and CDR2 SQIVND (reference sequence). The CDR3 is 14 amino acids. Trimming removed 8 bases at V and 8 bases at J, with 16 bases between. Study-wide results and limits: PBMC repertoires of eventual disease-control patients split at W3 into clonality or diversity gains. Whether repertoire-driving clones were melanoma-specific could not be determined.

The sequencing here drew on blood, taken from a patient treated with checkpoint blockade. This TCR derives from a human donor with melanoma. The chain has TRBV19 and TRBJ1-6, with a possible D match to TRBD1 (6 bases). CDR3 DNA sequence: TGTGCCAGTCAACCGCAGGGGAGTGATTCACCCCTCCACTTT. It yields the protein CASQPQGSDSPLHF.